This TCR beta chain came from a study of cytomegalovirus exposure and HLA in healthy donors. Findings and caveats of the study: In vitro assays verified that a few CMV-associated chains recognized CMV antigens specifically. Later genetic work tied a missense DCLRE1C variant to beta-chain V and J trimming. A prior analysis recorded that most TCR beta V segments were productive about 90% or about 30% of the time.

Primers: 60 Vbeta forward and 13 Jbeta reverse. Libraries were prepared by immunoSEQ multiplex PCR; TCRdb keeps only in-frame clonotypes and omits some of them. The repertoire holds about 89,000 clones, with approximately 57% as singletons. In its sample, this clone was seen a few times. What it binds is not known. V was pared by 4 bases and J by 7 bases, with 5 bases of the junction left unmatched. Germline V gene lookup returns CDR1 WNHNN and CDR2 SYGVQD (reference sequence). The CDR3 loop spans 14 amino acids. The V call is TRBV10-1, the J call TRBJ2-2; 8 nucleotides match TRBD1. The sequenced material came from PBMCs. The sequence was collected from a woman aged 30 to 39 in good health and CMV-seronegative. The DNA for the CDR3 is TGCGCCAGCAGTGTGGACAGGGCCGACGGGGAGCTGTTTTTT. Translating it yields CASSVDRADGELFF.